This passage covers 9 T cell receptor beta chains from one sample sequenced in a study of glioma-infiltrating T cells. Using RNA template, CDR3s of TCR alpha and beta were amplified with iRepertoire arm-PCR. Via MiXCR, TCRdb re-called the multiplex PCR reads, giving one row per CDR3 protein. Of 100,000 to 150,000 distinct CDR3 sequences listed, approximately 25% are singletons. The source material was glioma tissue, nonneoplastic brain tissue, or PBMCs (not recorded which). The receptors here all came from a human donor with low-grade glioma or glioblastoma, undergoing nonglioma brain surgery, or in good health (not recorded which).

There are a few counts of this clonotype. The chain links TRBV12-3 or TRBV12-4 to TRBJ2-7, with D possibly TRBD2 on 7 matching bases. Trimming took off 1 base at V and 7 bases at J, with 17 bases between the two ends. This CDR3 is 15 amino acids long. The DNA for the CDR3 is TGTGCCAGCAGTTTAGTCGGGGGGCGAAGCAATGAGCAGTACTTC. It is translated as CASSLVGGRSNEQYF.

Details on this clonotype: One junction end does not reproduce the germline sequence, and a read error may be involved. The chain has TRBV20-1 and TRBJ2-1; D possibly corresponds to TRBD1 (6 bases). The CDR3 runs 15 residues. Per germline, CDR1 DFQATT and CDR2 SNEGSKA (reference sequence). The CDR3 reads CSARAPKGQTNEQSF. The CDR3 DNA reads TGCAGTGCTAGGGCCCCCAAAGGACAGACAAATGAGCAGTCCTTC.

V gene TRBV6-5 combines with J gene TRBJ2-1; D is possibly TRBD2 (5 bases). Trimming took 7 bases from V and 6 from J, leaving 25 bases between them. The germline V gene encodes CDR1 MNHEY and CDR2 SVGAGI. The CDR3 length is 17 residues. The DNA for the CDR3 is TGTGCCAGCACCCCGGGTATAATGACTAACCGAAGCAATGAGCAGTTCTTC. Translated, it gives CASTPGIMTNRSNEQFF.

Remarks on this clonotype: This is likely a read error, given that the CDR3 carries no conserved phenylalanine or tryptophan at its end. V gene TRBV19 combines with J gene TRBJ2-7, with TRBD2 matching 9 bases. V gave up 0 bases and J gave up 4 bases; unmatched junction bases: 4. From germline, CDR1 is LNHDA and CDR2 SQIVND (reference sequence). This CDR3 comprises 15 residues. CDR3 sequence reads: CASSIDQREVYEQYL. The CDR3 nucleotides read TGTGCCAGTAGTATAGACCAGCGGGAGGTTTACGAGCAGTACCTC.

This clonotype showed up many times. J is TRBJ1-3 and V is TRBV7-9, with D uncertain. The CDR3 totals 15 residues. V was pared by 0 bases and J by 1 base, with 7 bases between. Germline V gene sequence: CDR1 SEHNR, CDR2 FQNEAQ (reference sequence). The CDR3, as DNA: TGTGCCAGCAGCTTAGCCCCCATGTCTGGAAACACCATATATTTT. Translating gives CASSLAPMSGNTIYF.

This clonotype was observed at least ten times. The rearrangement joins TRBV16 to TRBJ2-1; D is undetermined. V was trimmed by 2 bases and J by 3 bases, leaving 14 bases between them. There are 16 residues in the CDR3. The V gene's germline CDR1 is KGHSY and CDR2 FQNENV. The CDR3 DNA follows: TGTGCCAGCAGCCAAACTCAGCGACAACTCTACAATGAGCAGTTCTTC. Its translation: CASSQTQRQLYNEQFF.

This clonotype was seen at least ten times. The chain combines TRBV6-1 with TRBJ2-7; D is unresolved. Trimming took off 7 bases at V and 2 bases at J, with 18 bases between the two ends. The germline V gene has CDR1 MNHNS and CDR2 SASEGT. This CDR3 comprises 15 residues. Written as DNA, the CDR3 is TGTGCCAGCACCCCCTCGCGGAGCGTCGCCTACGAGCAGTACTTC. Its protein product is CASTPSRSVAYEQYF.

This clonotype was seen repeatedly, ten times or more. The J gene is TRBJ2-7, the V gene TRBV20-1, with 10 bases lining up with TRBD2. Per the germline V gene, CDR1 is DFQATT and CDR2 is SNEGSKA (reference sequence). V gave up 0 bases and J gave up 7 bases; unmatched junction bases: 9. CDR3 length: 15 residues. The CDR3 here is CSARDPSGRGGEQYF. In DNA form, the CDR3 reads TGCAGTGCTAGAGATCCTAGCGGGAGAGGGGGGGAGCAGTACTTC.

This clonotype appeared many times. The rearrangement links TRBV24-1 to TRBJ2-3, with D possibly being TRBD1 or TRBD2 (5 bases each). The CDR3 extends over 16 amino acids. The V end lost 4 bases, the J end lost 4 bases, and 17 bases lay between the germline ends. The germline V gene encodes CDR1 KGHDR and CDR2 SFDVKD. The chain's CDR3 is CATSDPGRGGSDTQYF. The CDR3 DNA sequence: TGTGCCACCAGTGACCCGGGACGGGGTGGATCAGATACGCAGTATTTT.